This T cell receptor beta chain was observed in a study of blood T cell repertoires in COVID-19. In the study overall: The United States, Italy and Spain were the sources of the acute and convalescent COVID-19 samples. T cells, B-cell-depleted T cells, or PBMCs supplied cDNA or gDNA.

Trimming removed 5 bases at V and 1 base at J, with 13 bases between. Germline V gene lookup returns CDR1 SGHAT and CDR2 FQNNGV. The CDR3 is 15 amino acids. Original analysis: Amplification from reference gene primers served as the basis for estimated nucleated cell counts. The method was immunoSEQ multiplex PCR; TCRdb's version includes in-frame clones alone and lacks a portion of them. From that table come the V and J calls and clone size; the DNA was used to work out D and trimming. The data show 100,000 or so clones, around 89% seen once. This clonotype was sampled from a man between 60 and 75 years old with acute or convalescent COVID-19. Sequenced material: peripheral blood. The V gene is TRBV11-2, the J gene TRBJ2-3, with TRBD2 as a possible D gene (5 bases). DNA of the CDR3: TGTGCCAGCAGCCCTGTAGAGGGCCGCACAGATACGCAGTATTTT. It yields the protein CASSPVEGRTDTQYF.